The clone carrying this T cell receptor (beta chain) appeared many times. Its antigen is undetermined. This sample is drawn from a study of human T cells and chemical hapten exposure. Points from the study as a whole: Sensitizing to DPC left TCRs with a frequency above 1 in 1000 unaltered.

Time point: patch test 1, 2 weeks after DPC sensitization. The treatment was: therapeutic diphenylcyclopropenone sensitization with weekly scalp DPC. Each CDR3 protein gets one entry after TCRdb re-called the RACE reads with MiXCR. Found here are approximately 80,000 distinct CDR3 sequences, roughly a tenth of them singletons; the top ten hold about 4.2%. The clonotype was recovered from a woman between 50 and 59 years old with alopecia areata. Some clones in this sample may be carry-over from other donors' samples. Here the sequenced sample was whole blood, taken in connection with sensitization to the hapten diphenylcyclopropenone (DPC).

The CDR3 here is CASSLRDYNNEQFF. The CDR3 bases are TGTGCCAGCAGTTTACGGGACTACAACAATGAGCAGTTCTTC. The chain uses TRBV27 and TRBJ2-1; 7 bases align to TRBD2. Germline CDR1 is MNHEY and CDR2 is SMNVEV (reference sequence). The CDR3 is made up of 14 amino acids. V trimming: 2 bases; J trimming: 5 bases; junction bases outside the gene matches: 3.